The text below deals with one TCR beta chain. These data come from a study of blood T cell repertoires in COVID-19. Here immunoSEQ multiplex PCR was the method, and the copy in TCRdb shows in-frame clones only, minus some. The sample gives approximately 63,000 clones, 91% of which show up once; over 7.5% is in the top ten. The CDR3 contains 15 residues. V was pared by 6 bases and J by 3 bases, with 15 bases between. Germline V gene data show CDR1 as MDHEN and CDR2 as SYDVKM. Sequenced material: peripheral blood. The rearrangement joins TRBV28 to TRBJ1-5; D is unresolved. This sequence was found in a human donor in a cohort sampled during active COVID-19. Here the CDR3 reads CASRTNTPLNQPQHF. CDR3 DNA sequence: TGTGCCAGCAGAACCAACACCCCCCTCAATCAGCCCCAGCATTTT.